The 17 T cell receptor beta chains listed next were all sequenced from one sample in a study of cytomegalovirus exposure and HLA in healthy donors. Repertoires were generated with immunoSEQ multiplex PCR, while TCRdb's copy carries only in-frame clones and drops some. The data hold roughly 140,000 clones, with about 88% observed a single time. Sequences were obtained from PBMCs. These receptor sequences come from a man in his late teens or twenties in good health and CMV-seropositive.

V usage is TRBV11-2 and J usage is TRBJ1-2; no definite D call. Germline V gene lookup returns CDR1 SGHAT and CDR2 FQNNGV. V lost 0 bases, J lost 8 bases, and 7 bases lay in between. The CDR3 runs to 12 residues. The CDR3 coding sequence is TGTGCCAGCAGCTTAGAGTCCAGAGGCTACACCTTC. This translates into CASSLESRGYTF.

The gene calls are TRBV7-9 and TRBJ1-4, with 7 bases fitting TRBD1. V lost 5 bases and J lost 6; bases outside the gene matches: 12. The CDR3 is made up of 16 amino acids. Germline V gene lookup returns CDR1 SEHNR and CDR2 FQNEAQ (reference sequence). CDR3 protein: CASSRAGRQGDEKLFF. In nucleotides, the CDR3 is TGTGCCAGCAGCCGAGCCGGGCGGCAGGGGGATGAAAAACTGTTTTTT.

The genes are TRBV11-2 and TRBJ2-7, with D possibly being TRBD2 (6 bases). Trimming cost V 5 bases and J 2 bases, with 16 bases left between them. The CDR3 totals 15 residues. CDR1 is SGHAT and CDR2 is FQNNGV in the germline V gene. CDR3 sequence (DNA): TGTGCCAGCAGCGACCGGGACGGACTAACCTACGAGCAGTACTTC. This sequence encodes CASSDRDGLTYEQYF. Full variable domain (remainder filled in from reference TRBV11-2 and TRBJ2-7): EAGVAQSPRYKIIEKRQSVAFWCNPISGHATLYWYQQILGQGPKLLIQFQNNGVVDDSQLPKDRFSAERLKGVDSTLKIQPAKLEDSAVYLCASSDRDGLTYEQYFGPGTRLTVT.

The chain carries TRBV18 and TRBJ1-1, with TRBD1 matching 9 bases. The CDR3 is 15 amino acids. Trimming cost V 4 bases and J 4 bases; bases outside gene matches: 7. Per the germline V gene, CDR1 is KGHSH and CDR2 is LQKENI. The CDR3 DNA sequence: TGTGCCAGCTCACTACAGGGGGCTCTGGGCACTGAAGCTTTCTTT. Its protein is CASSLQGALGTEAFF.

This clone has just one count. The genes are TRBV6-1 and TRBJ2-7; D is perhaps TRBD1 (6 bases). Between the trimmed V and J ends, which lost 6 bases and 2 bases, there was a span of 11 bases. The germline V gene encodes CDR1 MNHNS and CDR2 SASEGT. This CDR3 is built from 13 residues. CDR3 DNA sequence: TGTGCCAGCAGAGTGGACAGAACCTACGAGCAGTACTTC. Translating it yields CASRVDRTYEQYF.

This clone was observed a few times. This rearrangement joins TRBV7-9 to TRBJ1-6; 7 bases line up with TRBD1. The V and J ends lost 5 bases and 7 bases, in that order; junction bases with no gene match: 5. Germline CDR1 reads SEHNR; CDR2 reads FQNEAQ (reference sequence). CDR3 length: 14 residues. DNA for the CDR3: TGTGCCAGCAGCCCCGGGACAGCAAATTCACCCCTCCACTTT. Translated: CASSPGTANSPLHF.

The chain recombines TRBV18 with TRBJ1-2; D is ambiguous. The V end lost 3 bases, the J end lost 2 bases, and 13 bases lay between the germline ends. The CDR3 contains 15 residues. Germline lookup yields CDR1 KGHSH and CDR2 LQKENI. CDR3 nucleotide sequence: TGTGCCAGCTCACCCTCGACATCTCAAAACTATGGCTACACCTTC. Translating gives CASSPSTSQNYGYTF.

This clone was observed a handful of times. The chain couples TRBV21-1 to TRBJ2-6; the table's D call TRBD1 went unverified against the DNA. TRBV21-1 is a pseudogene segment. The CDR3 length is 17 residues. In nucleotides, the CDR3 is TGTGCCAGCAGCACGGACAGAGCTATATCTGGGGCCAACGTCCTGACTTTC. It codes for CASSTDRAISGANVLTF.

This clone showed up just once. The genes are TRBV5-1 and TRBJ2-5; 11 bases are shared with TRBD1. V lost 4 bases, J lost 0 bases, and 5 bases stayed unmatched. The CDR3 contains 16 residues. Germline V gene lookup returns CDR1 SGHRS and CDR2 YFSETQ. In DNA form, the CDR3 reads TGCGCCAGCAGCGGAGGGACAGGGGGTTACCAAGAGACCCAGTACTTC. Its translation: CASSGGTGGYQETQYF.

The chain combines TRBV27 with TRBJ2-5; D may be TRBD2 (5 bases). Deletions cut 6 bases from V and 0 bases from J, with 14 bases between. This CDR3 has 15 residues. Per the germline V gene, CDR1 is MNHEY and CDR2 is SMNVEV (reference sequence). This CDR3 reads CASSRRFGNQETQYF. The CDR3 DNA follows: TGTGCCAGCAGCCGTCGGTTCGGGAACCAAGAGACCCAGTACTTC.

This CDR3 reads CASSARLAAPVYF. The CDR3 DNA reads as TGTGCCAGCAGCGCCCGACTAGCGGCCCCTGTGTACTTC. The chain combines TRBV9 with TRBJ2-7; 9 bases map to TRBD2. V was pared by 3 bases and J by 12 bases, with 10 bases of the junction left unmatched. CDR3 length equals 13 residues. From germline, CDR1 is SGDLS and CDR2 YYNGEE.

The rearrangement uses TRBV27 and TRBJ2-5; D perhaps matches TRBD1 (6 bases). CDR1 and CDR2 from the germline V gene are MNHEY and SMNVEV (reference sequence). Trimming removed 8 bases from V and 1 base from J, with 20 bases in between. This CDR3 region has 16 residues. CDR3 sequence reads: CASGPAVGASQETQYF. Here the CDR3 DNA reads TGTGCCAGCGGTCCCGCCGTGGGGGCCAGCCAAGAGACCCAGTACTTC.

The chain carries TRBV6-6 and TRBJ1-2; TRBD1 might be the D (6 bases). This CDR3 is 16 amino acids long. CDR1 is MNHNY, CDR2 SVGAGI, per germline (reference sequence). V lost 0 bases and J lost 4, with 15 bases in between. The CDR3: CASSYSTGPFGYGYTF. The CDR3 DNA follows: TGTGCCAGCAGTTACTCTACAGGGCCCTTCGGCTATGGCTACACCTTC.

CDR3 in DNA: TGTGCCACCCATAGGGGCGGGACGAACACAGATACGCAGTATTTT. Amino acids: CATHRGGTNTDTQYF. The V gene is TRBV6-1, the J gene TRBJ2-3, with D possibly TRBD2 on 6 matching bases. This CDR3 has 15 residues. Deletions cut 10 bases from V and 2 bases from J, with 19 bases between. CDR1 is MNHNS, CDR2 SASEGT, per germline.

This clone showed up just once. The CDR3 here is CASSPYSRPWKTQYF. CDR3 nucleotide sequence: TGTGCCAGCAGCCCATATAGCAGACCTTGGAAGACCCAGTACTTC. The chain is built from TRBV7-9 and TRBJ2-5; D unresolved. V lost 5 bases to trimming and J lost 6 bases, with 19 bases between them. The CDR3 has 15 amino acids. In germline, CDR1 is SEHNR, CDR2 FQNEAQ (reference sequence).

The V call is TRBV11-2, the J call TRBJ1-2; D is uncertain. The germline CDR1 and CDR2 sequences are SGHAT and FQNNGV. This CDR3 has 16 amino acids. The V end lost 0 bases, the J end lost 1 base, and 12 bases lay between the germline ends. CDR3 in amino acids: CASSLEPRGYNYGYTF. In DNA, the CDR3 is TGTGCCAGCAGCTTAGAGCCCCGGGGTTATAACTATGGCTACACCTTC.

The chain uses TRBV9 and TRBJ1-2, with 10 bases lining up with TRBD1. Germline CDR1 is SGDLS and CDR2 is YYNGEE. The CDR3 extends over 14 amino acids. Trimming at V came to 6 bases and at J to 6 bases, leaving 8 bases not matched to a gene. The DNA of the CDR3 is TGTGCCAGCACCACCTCGGACAGGGGGAATGGCTACACCTTC. Translated: CASTTSDRGNGYTF.